This T cell receptor beta chain is from a study of blood T cell repertoires in COVID-19. Study-wide background: Acute and convalescent COVID-19 specimens originated in the United States, Italy and Spain. Sources were T cells, B-cell-depleted T cells, or PBMCs; the material itself was cDNA or gDNA.

Some clones are missing from TCRdb's copy, which holds only in-frame ones; the method was immunoSEQ multiplex PCR. The sample carries over 100,000 clones, 70% to 90% recorded once. This clone showed up just a few times. Trimming cost V 3 bases and J 6 bases; bases outside gene matches: 7. The CDR3 is made up of 15 amino acids. CDR1 is SGHNT, CDR2 YYREEE, per germline (reference sequence). This chain joins TRBV5-4 and TRBJ2-3, with 10 bases identical to TRBD1. This TCR derives from a middle-aged man with acute or convalescent COVID-19. Sequenced sample: peripheral blood. The CDR3 DNA is TGTGCCAGCAGCTCCGGGACAGGGGCCATGGATACGCAGTATTTT. Amino acid sequence: CASSSGTGAMDTQYF.